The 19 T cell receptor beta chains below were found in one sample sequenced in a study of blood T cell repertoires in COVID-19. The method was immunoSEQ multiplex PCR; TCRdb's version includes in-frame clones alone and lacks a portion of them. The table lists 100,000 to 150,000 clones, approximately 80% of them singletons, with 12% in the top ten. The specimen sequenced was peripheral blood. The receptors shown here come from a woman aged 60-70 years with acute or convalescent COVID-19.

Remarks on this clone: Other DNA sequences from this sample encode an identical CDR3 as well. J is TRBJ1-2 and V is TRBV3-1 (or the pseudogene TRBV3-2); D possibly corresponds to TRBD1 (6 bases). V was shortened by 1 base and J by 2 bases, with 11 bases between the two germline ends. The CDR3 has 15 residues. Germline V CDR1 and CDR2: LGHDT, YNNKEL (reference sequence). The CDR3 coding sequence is TGTGCCAGCAGCCAAGCGGGAGGGGGGAACTATGGCTACACCTTC. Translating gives CASSQAGGGNYGYTF.

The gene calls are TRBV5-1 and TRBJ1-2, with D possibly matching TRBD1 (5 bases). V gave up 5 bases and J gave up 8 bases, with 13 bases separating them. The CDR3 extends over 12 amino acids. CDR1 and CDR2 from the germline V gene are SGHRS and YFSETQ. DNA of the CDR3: TGCGCCAGCAGTCAGGGAAGGGAAGGCTACACCTTC. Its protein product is CASSQGREGYTF.

CDR3 sequence: CASNRGTNEKLFF. For the CDR3, the DNA is TGTGCCAGTAATCGGGGGACTAATGAAAAACTGTTTTTT. V and J are TRBV19 and TRBJ1-4, with D possibly matching TRBD1 (5 bases). Germline values: CDR1 LNHDA, CDR2 SQIVND (reference sequence). V was pared by 7 bases and J by 2 bases, with 8 bases between. The CDR3 totals 13 residues. The full variable domain, in which reference TRBV19 and TRBJ1-4 provide the parts outside the CDR3, is DGGITQSPKYLFRKEGQNVTLSCEQNLNHDAMYWYRQDPGQGLRLIYYSQIVNDFQKGDIAEGYSVSREKKESFPLTVTSAQKNPTAFYLCASNRGTNEKLFFGSGTQLSVL.

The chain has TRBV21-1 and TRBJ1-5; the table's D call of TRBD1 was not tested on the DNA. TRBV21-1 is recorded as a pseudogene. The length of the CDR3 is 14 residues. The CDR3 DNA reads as TGTGCCAGCAGCAAGGGACAGAGCCATCAGCCCCAGCATTTT. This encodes CASSKGQSHQPQHF.

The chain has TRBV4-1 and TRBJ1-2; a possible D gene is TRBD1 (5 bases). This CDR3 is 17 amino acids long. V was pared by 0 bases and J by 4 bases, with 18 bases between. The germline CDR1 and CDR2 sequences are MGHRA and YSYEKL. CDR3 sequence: CASSQDLGQGRIYGYTF. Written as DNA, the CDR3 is TGCGCCAGCAGCCAAGATTTGGGGCAGGGTCGTATCTATGGCTACACCTTC.

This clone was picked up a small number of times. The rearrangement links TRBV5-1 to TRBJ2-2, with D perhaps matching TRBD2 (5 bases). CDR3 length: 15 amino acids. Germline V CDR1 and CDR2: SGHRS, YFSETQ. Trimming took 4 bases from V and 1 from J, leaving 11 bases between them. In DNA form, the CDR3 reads TGCGCCAGCAGCCCGGACCGGGGGAACACCGGGGAGCTGTTTTTT. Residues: CASSPDRGNTGELFF.

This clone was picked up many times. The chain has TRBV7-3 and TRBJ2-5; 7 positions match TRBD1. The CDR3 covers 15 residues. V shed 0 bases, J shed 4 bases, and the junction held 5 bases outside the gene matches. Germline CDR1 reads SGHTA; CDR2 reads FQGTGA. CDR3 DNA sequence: TGTGCCAGCAGCTTAACAGGGGGCAAGGGAGAGACCCAGTACTTC. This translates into CASSLTGGKGETQYF.

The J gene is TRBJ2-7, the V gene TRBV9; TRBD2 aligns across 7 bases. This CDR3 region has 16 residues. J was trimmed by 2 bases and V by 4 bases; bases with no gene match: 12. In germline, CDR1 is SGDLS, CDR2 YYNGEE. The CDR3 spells CASSRLTGGPPYEQYF. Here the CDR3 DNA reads TGTGCCAGCAGCCGCCTTACGGGGGGACCCCCCTACGAGCAGTACTTC. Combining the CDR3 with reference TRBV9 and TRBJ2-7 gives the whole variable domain DSGVTQTPKHLITATGQRVTLRCSPRSGDLSVYWYQQSLDQGLQFLIQYYNGEERAKGNILERFSAQQFPDLHSELNLSSLELGDSALYFCASSRLTGGPPYEQYFGPGTRLTVT.

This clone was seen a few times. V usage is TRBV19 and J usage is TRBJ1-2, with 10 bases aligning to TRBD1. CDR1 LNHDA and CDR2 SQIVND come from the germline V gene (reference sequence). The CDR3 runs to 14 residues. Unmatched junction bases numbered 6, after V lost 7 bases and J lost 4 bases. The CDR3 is CASKETGGGYGYTF. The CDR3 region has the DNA TGTGCCAGTAAAGAGACAGGGGGCGGCTATGGCTACACCTTC.

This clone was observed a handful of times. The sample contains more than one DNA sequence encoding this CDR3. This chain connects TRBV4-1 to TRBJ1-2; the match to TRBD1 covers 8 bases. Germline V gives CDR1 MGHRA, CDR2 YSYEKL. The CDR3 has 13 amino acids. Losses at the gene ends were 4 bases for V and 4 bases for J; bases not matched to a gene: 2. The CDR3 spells CASSRGQGYGYTF. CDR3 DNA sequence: TGCGCCAGCAGCCGCGGACAGGGCTATGGCTACACCTTC.

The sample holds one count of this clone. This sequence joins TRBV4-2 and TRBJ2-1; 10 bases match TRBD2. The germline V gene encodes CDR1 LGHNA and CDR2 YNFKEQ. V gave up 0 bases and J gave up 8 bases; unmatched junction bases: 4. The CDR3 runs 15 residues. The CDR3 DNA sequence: TGTGCCAGCAGCCAAGATCCTAGCGGGGGCGATGAGCAGTTCTTC. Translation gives CASSQDPSGGDEQFF.

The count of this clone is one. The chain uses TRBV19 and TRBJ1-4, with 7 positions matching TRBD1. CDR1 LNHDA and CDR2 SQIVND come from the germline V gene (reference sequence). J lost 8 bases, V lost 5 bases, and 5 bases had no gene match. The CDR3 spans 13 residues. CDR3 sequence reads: CASSPQGGEKLFF. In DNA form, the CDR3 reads TGTGCCAGTAGTCCCCAGGGGGGCGAAAAACTGTTTTTT.

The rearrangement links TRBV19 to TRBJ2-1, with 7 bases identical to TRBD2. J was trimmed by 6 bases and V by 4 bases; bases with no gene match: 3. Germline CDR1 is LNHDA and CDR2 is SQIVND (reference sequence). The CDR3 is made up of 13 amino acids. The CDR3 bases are TGTGCCAGTAGTAACGGGGGGATCAATGAGCAGTTCTTC. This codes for CASSNGGINEQFF.

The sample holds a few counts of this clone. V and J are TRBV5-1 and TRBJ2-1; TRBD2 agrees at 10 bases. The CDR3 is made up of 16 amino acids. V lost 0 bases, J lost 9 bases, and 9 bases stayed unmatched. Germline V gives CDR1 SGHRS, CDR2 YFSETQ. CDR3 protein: CASSLASSGGVGEQFF. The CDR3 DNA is TGCGCCAGCAGCTTGGCCTCTAGCGGGGGCGTGGGTGAGCAGTTCTTC. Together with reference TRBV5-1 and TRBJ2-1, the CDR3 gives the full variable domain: KAGVTQTPRYLIKTRGQQVTLSCSPISGHRSVSWYQQTPGQGLQFLFEYFSETQRNKGNFPGRFSGRQFSNSRSEMNVSTLELGDSALYLCASSLASSGGVGEQFFGPGTRLTVL.

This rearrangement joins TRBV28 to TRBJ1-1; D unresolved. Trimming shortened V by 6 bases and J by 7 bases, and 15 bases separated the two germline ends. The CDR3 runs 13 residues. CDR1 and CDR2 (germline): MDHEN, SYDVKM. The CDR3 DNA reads TGTGCCAGCAGCCCCCAGGATCAGTTTGAAGCTTTCTTT. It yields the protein CASSPQDQFEAFF.

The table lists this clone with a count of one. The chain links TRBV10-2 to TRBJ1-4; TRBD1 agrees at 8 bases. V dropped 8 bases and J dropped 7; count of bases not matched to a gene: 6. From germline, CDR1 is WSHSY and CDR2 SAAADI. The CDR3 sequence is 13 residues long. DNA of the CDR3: TGCGCCAGCCGGACAGGGCTGGCTGAAAAACTGTTTTTT. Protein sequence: CASRTGLAEKLFF.

The CDR3: CASRRMQEQETQYF. The CDR3 nucleotides read TGTGCCAGCAGACGAATGCAGGAACAAGAGACCCAGTACTTC. V gene TRBV27 combines with J gene TRBJ2-5; no definite D call. Germline CDR1 MNHEY, CDR2 SMNVEV (reference sequence). The V and J ends lost 6 bases and 2 bases respectively, with 13 bases between them. This CDR3 is built from 14 residues.

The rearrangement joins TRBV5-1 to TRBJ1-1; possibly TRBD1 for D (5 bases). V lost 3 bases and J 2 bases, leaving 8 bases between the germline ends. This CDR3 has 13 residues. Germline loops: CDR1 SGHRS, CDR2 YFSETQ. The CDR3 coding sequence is TGCGCCAGCAGCTCCAGGGAAAACACTGAAGCTTTCTTT. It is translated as CASSSRENTEAFF.

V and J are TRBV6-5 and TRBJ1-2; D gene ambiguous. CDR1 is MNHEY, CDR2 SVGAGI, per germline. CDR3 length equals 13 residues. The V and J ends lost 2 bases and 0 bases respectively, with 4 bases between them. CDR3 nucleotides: TGTGCCAGCAGTTACCAGGCTAACTATGGCTACACCTTC. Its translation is CASSYQANYGYTF.